The sequence of this T cell receptor beta chain was determined in a study of cytomegalovirus exposure and HLA in healthy donors. Sampled while nominally healthy, donors likely had unrecorded immune exposures. The CDR3 runs to 11 residues. Germline CDR1 SGHRS, CDR2 YFSETQ. Trimming pared 6 bases from V and 2 bases from J, leaving 5 bases between. It was with 60 Vbeta and 13 Jbeta primers that the PCR ran. Profiled with immunoSEQ multiplex PCR; TCRdb holds only in-frame clones, not every one. The repertoire includes around 130,000 clones, roughly 85% of them detected once, and under 8.5% sits in the top ten.

The rearrangement links TRBV5-1 to TRBJ2-5; D unclear. The sequence derives from a woman aged 30 to 39 in good health and CMV-seropositive. The sequencing sample was made of PBMCs. In DNA, the CDR3 is TGCGCCAGCACCTCTCAAGAGACCCAGTACTTC. It codes for CASTSQETQYF. Combining the CDR3 with reference TRBV5-1 and TRBJ2-5 gives the whole variable domain KAGVTQTPRYLIKTRGQQVTLSCSPISGHRSVSWYQQTPGQGLQFLFEYFSETQRNKGNFPGRFSGRQFSNSRSEMNVSTLELGDSALYLCASTSQETQYFGPGTRLLVL.